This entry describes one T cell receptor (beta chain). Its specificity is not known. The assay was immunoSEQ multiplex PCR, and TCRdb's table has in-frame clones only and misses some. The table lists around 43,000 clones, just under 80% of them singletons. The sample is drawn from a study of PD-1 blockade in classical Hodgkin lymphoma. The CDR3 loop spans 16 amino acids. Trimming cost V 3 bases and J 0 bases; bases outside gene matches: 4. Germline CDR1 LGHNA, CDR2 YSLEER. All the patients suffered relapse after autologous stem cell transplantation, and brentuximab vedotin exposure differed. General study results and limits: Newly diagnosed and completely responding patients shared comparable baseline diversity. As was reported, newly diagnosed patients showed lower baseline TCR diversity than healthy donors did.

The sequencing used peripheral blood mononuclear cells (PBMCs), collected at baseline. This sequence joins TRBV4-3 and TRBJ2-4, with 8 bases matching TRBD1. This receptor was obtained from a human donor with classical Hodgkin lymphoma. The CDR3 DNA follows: TGCGCCAGCAGCCACTCGGACAGGGTAGCCAAAAACATTCAGTACTTC. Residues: CASSHSDRVAKNIQYF.